This T cell receptor (beta chain) was sequenced in a study of blood T cell repertoires in COVID-19 (dated by TCRdb to about 2020). With regard to the full study: Samples from collaborators originated in the United States, Italy and Spain and spanned both the acute and convalescent phases of COVID-19. The dataset comprised deeply sampled blood TCRbeta repertoires from subjects exposed to, actively infected with, or recovered from COVID-19. The material from the prospective study consisted of cDNA or gDNA derived from T cells, B-cell-depleted T cells, or PBMCs. Samples were obtained from the ongoing ImmuneRACE study (first 160 participants) and from 950 to 1,500 subjects provided by 6 global collaborators. The repertoires were made available in a free public database intended to serve as a resource for research on the immune response to SARS-CoV-2. Where available, HLA class I and class II types were taken from metadata supplied by the sample provider and were not determined by assay-based typing. A de-identified subject ID, COVID-19 status, age in years and sex were almost always included in the sample metadata.

At one collaborating source in Seattle, patients were enrolled during active infection and were followed longitudinally through the course of disease. Whole blood was collected in K2EDTA tubes by collaborating institutions according to the institutions' own protocols. For TCRbeta analysis, collaborators shipped samples as frozen whole blood, isolated PBMCs, or DNA extracted from either of those sample types. Of note for this clone: Its antigen remains unidentified. No base quality information exists; no much larger clone differs at one position.

Trimming at the junction amounts to 2 bases on V and 0 bases on J, and the germline ends lie 11 bases apart. Via the germline V gene, CDR1 is SNHLY and CDR2 FYNNEI. Measured from the cysteine to the phenylalanine, the CDR3 is 16 residues long. Only CDR3 DNA remains: 48 bases, in frame from the first base. The immunoSEQ Assay, a bias-controlled multiplex PCR, was used to amplify TCRbeta CDR3 regions from genomic DNA. The paper's data handling went like this. Nucleated cell counts per sample were estimated from amplification of reference gene primers within the assay. Sequence reads were collapsed and filtered to measure the absolute abundance of every unique TCRbeta CDR3 rearrangement. For each sample, productive Simpson clonality was calculated as the square root of Simpson's diversity index across productive rearrangements. Entries here come from immuneACCESS through TCRdb and include only in-frame sequences with V and J called. Some clones fail to appear in such tables; in the studies checked, an unresolved V gene covers under half of the shortfall, and the cause of the remainder is unknown. That table gives V, J and clone size, and the DNA gave D and trimming. The sample data list roughly 440,000 clones, and about 91% of these were observed just once. Together, the top ten hold roughly 12% of the sample.

The investigation overall reported the following: Clinical and demographic metadata were provided uncurated, with the amount varying by source and participant.

Here the chain combines TRBV2 and TRBJ1-3; TRBD1 is possibly the D segment (6 matching bases). This clonotype was obtained from a woman aged 45-60 years with COVID-19, enrolled during active disease. The sequenced material came from peripheral blood. Here is the DNA: TGTGCCAGCAGTGAATTTGGACAGAGCTCTGGAAACACCATATATTTT. It codes for CASSEFGQSSGNTIYF.